The next 23 T cell receptor beta chains were all read from a single sample in a study of T cell responses to AZD1222 COVID-19 vaccine. The protocol was immunoSEQ multiplex PCR, while the TCRdb copy is restricted to in-frame clones and leaves out a portion. The table includes approximately 110,000 clones, about 90% detected once. The specimen comprised peripheral blood, sampled on day 0 of AZD1222 vaccination. The receptors here all came from an adult in good health.

The DNA of the CDR3 is TGTGCCAGTGGGGGGGACAGGACAAACTATGGCTACACCTTC. Residues: CASGGDRTNYGYTF. V gene TRBV6-6 combines with J gene TRBJ1-2; 8 bases map to TRBD1. The CDR3 length is 14 residues. The V segment lost 9 bases and the J segment 2 bases; nucleotides outside the gene matches: 8. The germline CDR1 and CDR2 sequences are MNHNY and SVGAGI (reference sequence).

The chain couples TRBV6-5 to TRBJ1-4, with a weak D call TRBD1 (6 bases). The CDR3 sequence is 16 residues long. Germline CDR1 is MNHEY and CDR2 is SVGAGI. Trimming removed 0 bases from V and 12 bases from J, with 20 bases in between. The CDR3 DNA is TGTGCCAGCAGTTACTCGAGGGGGGGCCTGAAGAAGGAACTGTTTTTT. Translated, it gives CASSYSRGGLKKELFF.

This clone occurred once. This chain uses TRBV13 with TRBJ2-5; 7 bases are shared with TRBD1. CDR3 length: 13 amino acids. V trimming: 8 bases; J trimming: 5 bases; junction bases outside the gene matches: 8. Germline CDR1 and CDR2: PRHDT and FYEKMQ (reference sequence). CDR3 nucleotides: TGTGCCAGCCGACGACAGGGTACGGAGACCCAGTACTTC. It specifies CASRRQGTETQYF. Full variable domain (remainder filled in from reference TRBV13 and TRBJ2-5): AAGVIQSPRHLIKEKRETATLKCYPIPRHDTVYWYQQGPGQDPQFLISFYEKMQSDKGSIPDRFSAQQFSDYHSELNMSSLELGDSALYFCASRRQGTETQYFGPGTRLLVL.

In its sample, this clone was seen once. An end of the junction differs from the germline gene, which may be a read error. V gene TRBV14 combines with J gene TRBJ2-1; D ambiguous. CDR3 length: 13 residues. From germline, CDR1 is SGHDN and CDR2 FVKESK. CDR3 coding DNA: TGTGCCAGCAGCCAAGTCGGGCCGGATGAGCAGCTCTTC. Protein: CASSQVGPDEQLF.

This chain links TRBV6-5 with TRBJ1-6; D uncertain. The V gene lost 6 bases and the J gene lost 9 bases, with 15 bases spanning the gap. The CDR3 is 14 amino acids. Germline lookup yields CDR1 MNHEY and CDR2 SVGAGI. CDR3 protein: CASRLNGVGSPLHF. CDR3 DNA sequence: TGTGCCAGCAGGTTGAATGGGGTAGGTTCACCCCTCCACTTT.

J is TRBJ1-5 and V is TRBV30; D is unresolved. CDR3 length: 13 residues. Germline assignment: CDR1 GTSNPN and CDR2 SVGIG (reference sequence). The germline V and J ends were trimmed by 2 bases and 5 bases, with 10 bases remaining between them. Written as DNA, the CDR3 is TGTGCCTGGAGTAGGGCCGGAGATCAGCCCCAGCATTTT. Encoded protein: CAWSRAGDQPQHF.

V gene TRBV9 combines with J gene TRBJ1-1; TRBD1 might be the D (5 bases). The CDR3 sequence is 15 residues long. CDR1 is SGDLS, CDR2 YYNGEE, per germline. V was cut by 3 bases and J by 2 bases, with 14 bases left in between. The CDR3 sequence: CASSATPQANTEAFF. As DNA, the CDR3 is TGTGCCAGCAGCGCGACACCACAGGCCAACACTGAAGCTTTCTTT.

The chain combines TRBV19 with TRBJ1-4; the D gene is possibly TRBD1 (5 bases). The ends were cut back, 5 bases at V and 8 bases at J, with 9 bases in the middle. The CDR3 length is 12 residues. Germline V gives CDR1 LNHDA, CDR2 SQIVND (reference sequence). CDR3 sequence: CASSSYREKLFF. The DNA for the CDR3 is TGTGCCAGTAGTTCCTACAGGGAAAAACTGTTTTTT.

The chain combines TRBV19 with TRBJ1-5; D is uncertain. Deletions cut 5 bases from V and 7 bases from J, with 15 bases between. The CDR3 runs 14 residues. CDR1 LNHDA and CDR2 SQIVND come from the germline V gene (reference sequence). The CDR3 here is CASSVRDLLQPQHF. In DNA form, the CDR3 reads TGTGCCAGTAGTGTCCGGGATCTCCTACAGCCCCAGCATTTT.

The chain is built from TRBV3-1 (or the pseudogene TRBV3-2) and TRBJ1-2; the D gene is possibly TRBD1 (5 bases). The CDR3 length is 13 residues. The germline V and J ends were trimmed by 5 bases and 5 bases, with 12 bases remaining between them. Per the germline V gene, CDR1 is LGHDT and CDR2 is YNNKEL (reference sequence). CDR3 nucleotides: TGTGCCAGCAGCTCCGGGGGTAGGTATGGCTACACCTTC. As protein: CASSSGGRYGYTF.

The V gene is TRBV25-1, the J gene TRBJ1-1; D gene ambiguous. CDR1 is MGHDK and CDR2 is SYGVNS in the germline V gene. V was clipped by 3 bases and J by 4 bases, with 12 bases between them. The CDR3 totals 14 residues. CDR3 in DNA: TGTGCCAGCAGTGATGGTTGGTGGGGCACTGAAGCTTTCTTT. This encodes CASSDGWWGTEAFF. Combining the CDR3 with reference TRBV25-1 and TRBJ1-1 gives the whole variable domain EADIYQTPRYLVIGTGKKITLECSQTMGHDKMYWYQQDPGMELHLIHYSYGVNSTEKGDLSSESTVSRIRTEHFPLTLESARPSHTSQYLCASSDGWWGTEAFFGQGTRLTVV.

The V gene is TRBV2, the J gene TRBJ1-2; D is undetermined. CDR1 and CDR2 (germline): SNHLY, FYNNEI. V shed 2 bases and J shed 8 bases, with 15 bases lying between them. This CDR3 is built from 14 residues. The CDR3 loop reads CASSESRLFGGYTF. The CDR3 DNA follows: TGTGCCAGCAGTGAATCTCGGCTCTTCGGCGGCTACACCTTC. The full variable domain, rest sourced from reference TRBV2 and TRBJ1-2, is EPEVTQTPSHQVTQMGQEVILRCVPISNHLYFYWYRQILGQKVEFLVSFYNNEISEKSEIFDDQFSVERPDGSNFTLKIRSTKLEDSAMYFCASSESRLFGGYTFGSGTRLTVV.

This chain connects TRBV28 to TRBJ1-1; D unresolved. Between the trimmed V and J ends, which lost 2 bases and 8 bases, there was a span of 9 bases. The CDR3 spans 12 residues. Germline V gives CDR1 MDHEN, CDR2 SYDVKM. The DNA of the CDR3 is TGTGCCAGCAGTTTAACCGAAACCGAAGCTTTCTTT. This encodes CASSLTETEAFF.

The V gene is TRBV10-1, the J gene TRBJ2-1; the match to TRBD1 covers 8 bases. This CDR3 has 14 residues. Germline lookup yields CDR1 WNHNN and CDR2 SYGVQD (reference sequence). V trimming: 8 bases; J trimming: 3 bases; junction bases outside the gene matches: 6. CDR3: CASLGTGDYNEQFF. The CDR3 bases are TGCGCCAGCCTCGGGACAGGAGACTACAATGAGCAGTTCTTC.

V is TRBV7-8 and J is TRBJ1-1; no reliable D call. The ends were cut back, 5 bases at V and 10 bases at J, with 17 bases in the middle. The CDR3 spans 13 residues. From germline, CDR1 is SGHVS and CDR2 FQNEAQ. The CDR3 nucleotides are TGTGCCAGCAGCGTATCGCGGGAAGGAGCAGCTTTCTTT. Protein sequence: CASSVSREGAAFF.

V is TRBV2 and J is TRBJ1-5; D call uncertain. Germline V gives CDR1 SNHLY, CDR2 FYNNEI. V was trimmed by 4 bases and J by 4 bases, leaving 5 bases between them. CDR3 length: 12 residues. The CDR3 nucleotides read TGTGCCAGCAGTGGTGGGAATCAGCCCCAGCATTTT. Its protein product is CASSGGNQPQHF. The entire variable domain, with the rest obtained from reference TRBV2 and TRBJ1-5, is as follows: EPEVTQTPSHQVTQMGQEVILRCVPISNHLYFYWYRQILGQKVEFLVSFYNNEISEKSEIFDDQFSVERPDGSNFTLKIRSTKLEDSAMYFCASSGGNQPQHFGDGTRLSIL.

The DNA of the CDR3 is TGTGCCAGCAGCCTGAACACCGGGGAGCTGTTTTTT. It is translated as CASSLNTGELFF. V and J are TRBV7-9 and TRBJ2-2, with no clear D. Germline V lookup: CDR1 SEHNR, CDR2 FQNEAQ (reference sequence). V was cut by 5 bases and J by 1 base, with 2 bases left in between. This CDR3 is 12 amino acids long. The variable domain in full, completed from reference TRBV7-9 and TRBJ2-2, reads DTGVSQNPRHKITKRGQNVTFRCDPISEHNRLYWYRQTLGQGPEFLTYFQNEAQLEKSRLLSDRFSAERPKGSFSTLEIQRTEQGDSAMYLCASSLNTGELFFGEGSRLTVL.

Written as DNA, the CDR3 is TGTGCCTGGAGCCCCCCAGGGGGCCAGGAAAAACTGTTTTTT. It specifies CAWSPPGGQEKLFF. This rearrangement joins TRBV30 to TRBJ1-4, with 8 bases that match TRBD1. J gave up 8 bases and V 3 bases, and 8 bases lay outside the gene matches. This CDR3 contains 14 residues. Germline CDR1 is GTSNPN and CDR2 is SVGIG (reference sequence).

This sequence joins TRBV2 and TRBJ2-7; TRBD1 matches at 7 bases. V shed 5 bases and J 6 bases; nucleotides not matched to a gene: 4. CDR1 and CDR2 from the germline V gene are SNHLY and FYNNEI. There are 12 residues in the CDR3. The CDR3 here is CASSSTGSEQYF. The DNA for the CDR3 is TGTGCCAGCAGTTCGACAGGGTCCGAGCAGTACTTC.

The CDR3: CASSYPGTSGRLATDTQYF. CDR3 DNA: TGTGCCAGCAGTTACCCCGGGACTAGCGGGAGGCTGGCCACGGATACGCAGTATTTT. The rearrangement links TRBV28 to TRBJ2-3, with 15 bases fitting TRBD2. The CDR3 has 19 amino acids. V was clipped by 4 bases and J by 6 bases; unmatched bases: 14. Germline V gene lookup returns CDR1 MDHEN and CDR2 SYDVKM.

This clone was detected only once. The chain joins TRBV7-3 to TRBJ2-3; D tentatively reads TRBD1 or TRBD2 (5 bases each). CDR1 SGHTA and CDR2 FQGTGA come from the germline V gene. This CDR3 is built from 14 residues. Trimming pared 1 base from V and 3 bases from J, leaving 8 bases between. The CDR3 loop reads CASSLRGPTDTQYF. For the CDR3, the DNA is TGTGCCAGCAGCTTAAGGGGACCTACAGATACGCAGTATTTT.

V is TRBV4-1 and J is TRBJ2-1; D possibly corresponds to TRBD1 (6 bases). The CDR3 is 17 residues long. The V gene lost 4 bases and the J gene lost 1 base, with 17 bases spanning the gap. The germline CDR1 and CDR2 sequences are MGHRA and YSYEKL. The CDR3 DNA sequence: TGCGCCAGCAGCCCCATGGGGGCGGCCTCTTCCTACAATGAGCAGTTCTTC. It translates to CASSPMGAASSYNEQFF.

This clone appeared a few times. The chain carries TRBV6-1 and TRBJ2-1; TRBD2 matches at 12 bases. Trimming at V came to 2 bases and at J to 5 bases, leaving 1 base not matched to a gene. The germline V gene encodes CDR1 MNHNS and CDR2 SASEGT. The CDR3 spans 15 residues. CDR3 in amino acids: CASSELAGGHNEQFF. Written as DNA, the CDR3 is TGTGCCAGCAGTGAACTAGCGGGGGGGCACAATGAGCAGTTCTTC.